The 28 T cell receptor beta chains below were found in one sample sequenced in a study of spatial heterogeneity in lung cancer. TCRdb re-derived calls from the 5' RACE reads in MiXCR, one entry per CDR3 protein. The profile covers about 870 distinct CDR3 sequences, with 36% appearing a single time and roughly 19% taken by the ten largest. Whole-study findings and limits: Counts of expanded intratumoral alpha and beta TCRs tracked tumor mutation counts.

Time point described: sample taken at primary tumor resection. Antigens of these TCRs are unknown. The specimen comprised lung tumor tissue, sampled at surgery. The receptors originated from a female donor with early-stage non-small cell lung cancer.

Within the sample, this clonotype is large. The chain joins TRBV7-8 to TRBJ1-1, with D unclear. This CDR3 comprises 13 residues. V lost 2 bases and J 0 bases, leaving 4 bases between the germline ends. The germline gives CDR1 SGHVS, CDR2 FQNEAQ. CDR3 nucleotide sequence: TGTGCCAGCAGCTTAACGGTGAACACTGAAGCTTTCTTT. Translating it yields CASSLTVNTEAFF. The full variable domain, completed using reference TRBV7-8 and TRBJ1-1, is GAGVSQSPRYKVAKRGQDVALRCDPISGHVSLFWYQQALGQGPEFLTYFQNEAQLDKSGLPSDRFFAERPEGSVSTLKIQRTQQEDSAVYLCASSLTVNTEAFFGQGTRLTVV.

V gene TRBV7-2 combines with J gene TRBJ1-2; maybe TRBD1 (6 bases). The CDR3 is 13 residues long. CDR1 and CDR2 (germline): SGHTA, FQGNSA. Trimming removed 1 base at V and 4 bases at J, with 7 bases between. The CDR3 loop is CASSLEGGYGYTF. The DNA for the CDR3 is TGTGCCAGCAGCTTAGAAGGGGGCTATGGCTACACCTTC. Complete variable domain (other parts from reference TRBV7-2 and TRBJ1-2): GAGVSQSPSNKVTEKGKDVELRCDPISGHTALYWYRQSLGQGLEFLIYFQGNSAPDKSGLPSDRFSAERTGGSVSTLTIQRTQQEDSAVYLCASSLEGGYGYTFGSGTRLTVV.

Only a few counts were recorded for this clonotype. This chain joins TRBV2 and TRBJ2-1; possibly TRBD2 for D (5 bases). V gave up 5 bases and J gave up 7 bases, with 12 bases separating them. Looked up from germline, CDR1 is SNHLY and CDR2 is FYNNEI. This CDR3 is 13 amino acids long. DNA for the CDR3: TGTGCCAGCAGTTGGACTGTCGGAAATGAGCAGTTCTTC. Translating it yields CASSWTVGNEQFF.

The rearrangement joins TRBV5-8 to TRBJ2-1; possible D gene TRBD2, 5 bases. Germline lookup yields CDR1 SGHTS and CDR2 YDEGEE. Between the trimmed V and J ends, which lost 0 bases and 7 bases, there was a span of 11 bases. This CDR3 is 14 amino acids long. For the CDR3, the DNA is TGTGCCAGCAGCTTGGGGTTTGGAGGAAATGAGCAGTTCTTC. Its protein is CASSLGFGGNEQFF.

With respect to this clonotype: Possible read error: a much larger clone is one base away. This likely comes from a read error, as the CDR3 has no conserved phenylalanine or tryptophan at its end. The chain recombines TRBV2 with TRBJ1-1; unclear D gene. Germline values: CDR1 SNHLY, CDR2 FYNNEI. V was clipped by 11 bases and J by 1 base, with 11 bases between them. The CDR3 sequence is 12 residues long. Here the CDR3 reads CAGVRANTEAFS. In DNA form, the CDR3 reads TGTGCCGGAGTAAGAGCGAACACTGAAGCTTTCTCT.

The CDR3 DNA follows: TGTGCTAGTGGTTTGATGCCGACAGATACGCAGTATTTT. It codes for CASGLMPTDTQYF. The chain uses TRBV12-5 and TRBJ2-3; D is unresolved. The CDR3 covers 13 residues. Trimming stripped 2 bases from V and 3 bases from J, with 6 bases between. Germline V gene lookup returns CDR1 LGHNT and CDR2 FRNRAP.

Judged by abundance, this clonotype is medium-sized. The chain has TRBV7-2 and TRBJ1-5; D is perhaps TRBD1 (5 bases). Germline values: CDR1 SGHTA, CDR2 FQGNSA. The length of the CDR3 is 15 residues. V was trimmed by 1 base and J by 5 bases, leaving 12 bases between them. In DNA form, the CDR3 reads TGTGCCAGCAGCTTAGGCGGACAAGGGCATCAGCCCCAGCATTTT. Its translation: CASSLGGQGHQPQHF.

This clonotype is large within its sample. The CDR3 nucleotides are TGTGCCAGCAGCCCTAGACTAGCGGGAGGATCGGGGTACAATGAGCAGTTCTTC. Residues: CASSPRLAGGSGYNEQFF. V gene TRBV9 combines with J gene TRBJ2-1; 13 bases are shared with TRBD2. Germline CDR1 is SGDLS and CDR2 is YYNGEE. Trimming at V came to 4 bases and at J to 4 bases, leaving 11 bases not matched to a gene. This CDR3 contains 18 residues.

This chain connects TRBV7-8 to TRBJ1-5, with 7 bases that match TRBD1. V lost 2 bases, J lost 7 bases, and 8 bases stayed unmatched. The CDR3 is 15 residues long. Looked up from germline, CDR1 is SGHVS and CDR2 is FQNEAQ. CDR3 DNA: TGTGCCAGCAGCTTACAGGGGGGCAGTAGCCAGCCCCAGCATTTT. This translates into CASSLQGGSSQPQHF.

This clonotype is large within its sample. The genes are TRBV18 and TRBJ2-7, with D maybe TRBD2 (6 bases). In germline, CDR1 is KGHSH, CDR2 LQKENI. This CDR3 contains 14 residues. V was pared by 5 bases and J by 7 bases, with 18 bases between. CDR3 DNA sequence: TGTGCCAGCTCATCCTCGACTAGAATCGGTGAGCAGTACTTC. Residues: CASSSSTRIGEQYF.

This clonotype is termed medium-sized. In DNA form, the CDR3 reads TGTGCCAGCAGTTTATCCCCTAGTACAAATGAGCAGTTCTTC. It yields the protein CASSLSPSTNEQFF. V gene TRBV12-3 or TRBV12-4 combines with J gene TRBJ2-1; D gene ambiguous. Trimming left V 2 bases short and J 7 bases short, with 12 bases between. The CDR3 spans 14 residues.

The table lists this clonotype with a few counts. J is TRBJ1-2 and V is TRBV19; 7 bases are a match to TRBD1. The germline CDR1 and CDR2 sequences are LNHDA and SQIVND (reference sequence). The CDR3 is made up of 14 amino acids. Unmatched junction bases numbered 5, after V lost 6 bases and J lost 1 base. The CDR3 coding sequence is TGTGCCAGTAGGACCCGGGACAGTAACTATGGCTACACCTTC. This codes for CASRTRDSNYGYTF.

This clonotype has only a few counts. The chain employs TRBV13 and TRBJ2-2; D is ambiguous. Trimming cost V 5 bases and J 3 bases, with 7 bases left between them. The CDR3 has 13 residues. Germline V gene lookup returns CDR1 PRHDT and CDR2 FYEKMQ (reference sequence). The CDR3 loop is CASSPPYTGELFF. In nucleotides, the CDR3 is TGTGCCAGCAGCCCCCCATACACCGGGGAGCTGTTTTTT.

This clonotype is labeled medium-sized. The CDR3 sequence: CASSSPGHPTDTQYF. For the CDR3, the DNA is TGTGCCAGCAGTTCCCCGGGACACCCCACAGATACGCAGTATTTT. The chain couples TRBV28 to TRBJ2-3, with a possible D match to TRBD1 (6 bases). The CDR3 is 15 residues long. Germline V lookup: CDR1 MDHEN, CDR2 SYDVKM. Between the trimmed V and J ends, which lost 4 bases and 2 bases, there was a span of 13 bases. Full variable domain (rest looked up from reference TRBV28 and TRBJ2-3): DVKVTQSSRYLVKRTGEKVFLECVQDMDHENMFWYRQDPGLGLRLIYFSYDVKMKEKGDIPEGYSVSREKKERFSLILESASTNQTSMYLCASSSPGHPTDTQYFGPGTRLTVL.

The J gene is TRBJ2-5, the V gene TRBV6-2 or TRBV6-3; 9 nucleotides match TRBD2. Germline V gives CDR1 MNHEY, CDR2 SVGEGT. CDR3 length equals 14 residues. V lost 8 bases to trimming and J lost 0 bases; unmatched junction nucleotides: 4. This CDR3 reads CASLSGRYQETQYF. The CDR3 DNA reads TGTGCCAGCCTCAGCGGGAGGTACCAAGAGACCCAGTACTTC.

The gene calls are TRBV9 and TRBJ1-6, with 9 bases fitting TRBD1. Germline V gene data show CDR1 as SGDLS and CDR2 as YYNGEE. The CDR3 is 17 residues long. J lost 7 bases, V lost 4 bases, and 12 bases had no gene match. The CDR3 spells CASSPGQGKNPNSPLHF. The DNA of the CDR3 is TGTGCCAGCAGCCCCGGACAGGGGAAGAACCCGAATTCACCCCTCCACTTT.

The V and J genes are TRBV18 and TRBJ1-5; D unresolved. Between the trimmed V and J ends, which lost 4 bases and 0 bases, there was a span of 7 bases. The CDR3 consists of 14 residues. From germline, CDR1 is KGHSH and CDR2 LQKENI. The CDR3 DNA follows: TGTGCCAGCTCACAGGGTTATAGCAATCAGCCCCAGCATTTT. It codes for CASSQGYSNQPQHF.

Sample share makes this clonotype large. The germline gene is not matched at one end of the junction; a read error may be the cause. The V gene is TRBV23-1, the J gene TRBJ2-4; 7 bases are a match to TRBD2. TRBV23-1 is an ORF, with its function uncertain. This CDR3 has 12 residues. The CDR3 region is CASSLGFGGKAF. CDR3 DNA: TGCGCCAGCAGTCTGGGATTCGGGGGGAAGGCCTTC.

This clonotype is labeled as large. V gene TRBV7-2 combines with J gene TRBJ2-1; 12 nucleotides line up with TRBD2. Germline CDR1 SGHTA, CDR2 FQGNSA. This CDR3 spans 15 amino acids. Unmatched junction bases numbered 6, after V lost 6 bases and J lost 6 bases. CDR3 amino acids: CASSWTSGVLNEQFF. The CDR3 bases are TGTGCCAGCAGTTGGACTAGCGGGGTTCTCAATGAGCAGTTCTTC.

DNA for the CDR3: TGCAGCGTTGTACCGGGACACGGAGCGGGGCAGCCCCAGCATTTT. Amino acids: CSVVPGHGAGQPQHF. The rearrangement joins TRBV29-1 to TRBJ1-5, with a tentative D call TRBD1 (6 bases). CDR3 length: 15 residues. Deletions cut 4 bases from V and 7 bases from J, with 20 bases between. Germline assignment: CDR1 SQVTM and CDR2 ANQGSEA.

The DNA of the CDR3 is TGTGCCAGCAGTTCTTTACTCGGACTAGCGGGGGATACAGATACGCAGTATTTT. This gives the protein CASSSLLGLAGDTDTQYF. This chain connects TRBV6-2 or TRBV6-3 to TRBJ2-3; TRBD2 matches at 13 bases. After removal of 4 bases from V and 3 bases from J, the junction contained 10 bases not matched to a gene. The CDR3 length is 18 residues. Germline V CDR1 and CDR2: MNHEY, SVGEGT.

This chain joins TRBV7-2 and TRBJ2-7; a weak D match, TRBD2 (5 bases). The length of the CDR3 is 15 residues. From germline, CDR1 is SGHTA and CDR2 FQGNSA. With 5 bases removed from V and 7 bases from J, the gap between germline ends came to 21 bases. The CDR3, as DNA: TGTGCCAGCAGCCCCGTTGGGTCCTCGGGGTGGGAGCAGTACTTC. Amino acids: CASSPVGSSGWEQYF.

The V call is TRBV28, the J call TRBJ1-1; D is uncertain. CDR3 length equals 15 residues. Germline CDR1 reads MDHEN; CDR2 reads SYDVKM. Trimming left V 3 bases short and J 4 bases short, with 15 bases between. The CDR3 region has the DNA TGTGCCAGCAGTTTCCAGACCCAGGAAGGCACTGAAGCTTTCTTT. Translated: CASSFQTQEGTEAFF.

The chain couples TRBV20-1 to TRBJ2-5, with D possibly TRBD1 on 5 matching bases. This CDR3 has 13 residues. Germline CDR1 reads DFQATT; CDR2 reads SNEGSKA (reference sequence). V dropped 5 bases and J dropped 5 bases, with 15 bases sitting between them. The CDR3 region is CSAPGRVGETQYF. CDR3 nucleotides: TGCAGTGCTCCGGGCAGGGTCGGGGAGACCCAGTACTTC.

This clonotype is large in the sample. The chain recombines TRBV11-3 with TRBJ1-1; D uncertain. The CDR3 spans 13 residues. With 1 base removed from V and 5 bases from J, the gap between germline ends came to 8 bases. The germline V gene encodes CDR1 SGHNT and CDR2 YENEEA. The CDR3 loop is CASSLAPGTEAFF. The CDR3 DNA reads TGTGCCAGCAGCTTAGCTCCGGGGACTGAAGCTTTCTTT.

This clonotype is large within its sample. V gene TRBV27 combines with J gene TRBJ2-7; possibly TRBD2 for D (5 bases). The germline gives CDR1 MNHEY, CDR2 SMNVEV (reference sequence). The CDR3 is 15 residues long. V dropped 5 bases and J dropped 6 bases, with 20 bases sitting between them. The CDR3 spells CASSLSLAGPSEQYF. CDR3 nucleotides: TGTGCCAGCAGTCTCTCTCTGGCGGGTCCTAGCGAGCAGTACTTC.

The rearrangement links TRBV28 to TRBJ2-5; 8 bases are a match to TRBD1. Unmatched junction bases numbered 7, after V lost 3 bases and J lost 4 bases. The CDR3 covers 15 residues. Germline-derived CDR1 and CDR2 are MDHEN and SYDVKM. The CDR3 reads CASSFVGQGRETQYF. CDR3 nucleotide sequence: TGTGCCAGCAGTTTTGTCGGACAGGGAAGAGAGACCCAGTACTTC. The variable domain in full, with the rest retrieved from reference TRBV28 and TRBJ2-5, is DVKVTQSSRYLVKRTGEKVFLECVQDMDHENMFWYRQDPGLGLRLIYFSYDVKMKEKGDIPEGYSVSREKKERFSLILESASTNQTSMYLCASSFVGQGRETQYFGPGTRLLVL.

Comment on this clonotype: The junction differs from germline at one of its ends, possibly a read error. The chain employs TRBV28 and TRBJ2-4; TRBD1 aligns across 9 bases. Germline-derived CDR1 and CDR2 are MDHEN and SYDVKM. This CDR3 region has 12 residues. The CDR3 protein is CASSPRSTGGQF. CDR3 DNA: TGTGCCAGCAGCCCGAGGTCGACAGGGGGGCAGTTC.